Following are 8 T cell receptor beta chains from one sample sequenced in a study of blood T cell repertoires in COVID-19 (dated by TCRdb to 2020 to 2021). Library prep was done by the immunoSEQ multiplex PCR assay. Held by TCRdb, this immuneACCESS table contains in-frame sequences only and omits some clones. Under half of the omission traces to an unresolved V gene where checked; the cause of the rest is unknown. This sample gives under 250,000 clones in total; about 86% of them show up just once. The ten largest account for about 2.9% of the sample. Sequenced material: peripheral blood. All receptors come from a woman aged 25-40 years who had recovered from COVID-19.

The chain combines TRBV12-3 or TRBV12-4 with TRBJ2-7; possibly TRBD2 for D (6 bases). With 3 bases removed from V and 4 bases from J, the gap between germline ends came to 10 bases. CDR3 size: 13 residues. The CDR3 DNA reads TGTGCCAGCAGTTTGGGAGGTTGGTACGAGCAGTACTTC. Residues: CASSLGGWYEQYF.

CDR3: CAISESGTGGAGYTF. The CDR3 bases are TGTGCCATCAGTGAGTCAGGGACAGGGGGCGCCGGCTACACCTTC. This chain joins TRBV10-3 and TRBJ1-2, with TRBD1 matching over 12 bases. V shed 0 bases and J 8 bases; nucleotides not matched to a gene: 4. Germline lookup yields CDR1 ENHRY and CDR2 SYGVKD. CDR3 length: 15 residues.

The V and J genes are TRBV19 and TRBJ2-3; D perhaps matches TRBD1 (5 bases). In germline, CDR1 is LNHDA, CDR2 SQIVND (reference sequence). Trimming took off 3 bases at V and 4 bases at J, with 11 bases between the two ends. The CDR3 length is 14 residues. The DNA for the CDR3 is TGTGCCAGTAGTATCGGACACGGGCCAGATACGCAGTATTTT. This encodes CASSIGHGPDTQYF.

This chain connects TRBV9 to TRBJ2-2; TRBD2 agrees at 7 bases. The CDR3 is made up of 15 amino acids. Germline trimming cut 4 bases from V and 0 bases from J; bases unmatched to any gene: 3. The germline CDR1 and CDR2 sequences are SGDLS and YYNGEE. For the CDR3, the DNA is TGTGCCAGCAGCAGGACTAGGTCGAACACCGGGGAGCTGTTTTTT. It specifies CASSRTRSNTGELFF.

The chain links TRBV7-3 to TRBJ2-1, with TRBD2 matching over 14 bases. The CDR3 loop spans 16 amino acids. Germline values: CDR1 SGHTA, CDR2 FQGTGA. Germline trimming cut 5 bases from V and 8 bases from J; bases unmatched to any gene: 8. Here the CDR3 reads CASSAGTSGSGYEQFF. The DNA for the CDR3 is TGTGCCAGCAGCGCCGGGACTAGCGGGAGTGGCTATGAGCAGTTCTTC.

This chain uses TRBV20-1 with TRBJ1-5; D gene unclear. V was trimmed by 3 bases and J by 4 bases, leaving 13 bases between them. Germline CDR1 reads DFQATT; CDR2 reads SNEGSKA (reference sequence). The CDR3 sequence is 14 residues long. The CDR3 DNA is TGCAGTGCTAGTCTGCCCCTGAGGAATCAGCCCCAGCATTTT. This translates into CSASLPLRNQPQHF.

The V call is TRBV5-6, the J call TRBJ1-1; D unresolved. This CDR3 spans 13 amino acids. Trimming removed 3 bases at V and 7 bases at J, with 13 bases between. Germline assignment: CDR1 SGHDT and CDR2 YYEEEE. CDR3: CASSSAGEFEAFF. As DNA, the CDR3 is TGTGCCAGCAGCTCAGCAGGCGAGTTTGAAGCTTTCTTT. The complete variable domain, with remaining parts taken from reference TRBV5-6 and TRBJ1-1, reads DAGVTQSPTHLIKTRGQQVTLRCSPKSGHDTVSWYQQALGQGPQFIFQYYEEEERQRGNFPDRFSGHQFPNYSSELNVNALLLGDSALYLCASSSAGEFEAFFGQGTRLTVV.

V usage is TRBV7-3 and J usage is TRBJ1-6; TRBD1 agrees at 7 bases. V lost 5 bases, J lost 7 bases, and 8 bases stayed unmatched. The CDR3 consists of 15 residues. Germline assignment: CDR1 SGHTA and CDR2 FQGTGA. The CDR3 protein is CASSEAGQINSPLHF. CDR3 sequence (DNA): TGTGCCAGCAGCGAGGCGGGACAGATAAATTCACCCCTCCACTTT.